This paragraph reports one TCR beta chain. The clone's antigen remains unknown. Base quality data are lacking; no much larger clone is found one base away. The sample belongs to a study of blood T cell repertoires in COVID-19 (dated by TCRdb to 2018 to 2020). About the full investigation: The collaborator samples originated in the United States, Italy and Spain and spanned the acute and convalescent phases of COVID-19. The prospective study material was composed of cDNA or gDNA derived from T cells, B-cell-depleted T cells, or PBMCs. Subjects who had been exposed to COVID-19, were actively infected with it, or had recovered from it provided the deeply sampled blood TCRbeta repertoires that made up the dataset. The repertoires were released in a freely available public database meant as a resource for research on the immune response to SARS-CoV-2. The samples were drawn from the first 160 participants of the ongoing ImmuneRACE study and from 1,254 subjects provided by 6 global collaborators. Nearly every sample came with metadata listing a de-identified subject ID, COVID-19 status, age in years and sex. Where available, HLA class I and class II types were obtained from metadata supplied by the sample provider rather than from assay-based typing.

Paper-wide results and their limitations: Clinical and demographic metadata were provided uncurated, with the amount varying by source and participant.

TCRbeta CDR3 regions were amplified from genomic DNA using the immunoSEQ Assay, a bias-controlled multiplex PCR. On the authors' methods: The number of nucleated cells in each sample was estimated from the amplification of reference gene primers within the assay. To quantify the absolute abundance of each unique TCRbeta CDR3 rearrangement, sequence reads were collapsed and filtered. For each sample, productive Simpson clonality was calculated as the square root of Simpson's diversity index across productive rearrangements. Here the immuneACCESS table is served through TCRdb, limited to in-frame sequences with V and J called. Missing clones are a known gap in these copies; in checked studies unresolved V genes cover under half, and the rest lacks a known reason. D and trimming come from the DNA, and the V and J calls and clone size come from that table. The sample table contains about 160,000 clones; only one count was recorded for roughly 73% of them. The ten largest clonotypes hold 2.8% of the sample.

Each collaborating institution followed its own protocols to collect whole blood in K2EDTA tubes. Collaborator samples were shipped for TCRbeta analysis as frozen whole blood, isolated PBMCs, or DNA extracted from either sample type. The sequencing input was peripheral blood. This clonotype was obtained from a man aged 65 to 85 with acute or convalescent COVID-19.

The CDR3 protein: CAAHPQGTDTIYF. The DNA reads TGTGCCGCCCACCCACAGGGGACAGACACCATATATTTT. The sequence is built from TRBV19 and TRBJ1-3, and 7 junctional nucleotides match TRBD1. CDR1 LNHDA and CDR2 SQIVND were looked up in the germline V gene (reference sequence). After removal of 11 bases from V and 8 bases from J, the junction retains 12 bases not matched to a gene. The CDR3 goes from the cysteine to the phenylalanine over 13 residues. The read is trimmed to its CDR3 DNA, 39 bases read in frame from base 1.